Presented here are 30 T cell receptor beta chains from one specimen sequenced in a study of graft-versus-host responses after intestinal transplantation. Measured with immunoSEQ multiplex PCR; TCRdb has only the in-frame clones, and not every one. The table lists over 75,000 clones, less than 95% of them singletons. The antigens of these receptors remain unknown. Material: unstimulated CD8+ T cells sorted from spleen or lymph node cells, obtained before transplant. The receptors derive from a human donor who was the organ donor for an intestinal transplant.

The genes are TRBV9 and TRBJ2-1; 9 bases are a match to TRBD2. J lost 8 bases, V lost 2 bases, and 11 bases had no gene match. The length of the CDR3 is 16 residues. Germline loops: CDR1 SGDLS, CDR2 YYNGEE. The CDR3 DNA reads TGTGCCAGCAGCGTTCAGGCGGGGGGGAAAGGGGATGAGCAGTTCTTC. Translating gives CASSVQAGGKGDEQFF.

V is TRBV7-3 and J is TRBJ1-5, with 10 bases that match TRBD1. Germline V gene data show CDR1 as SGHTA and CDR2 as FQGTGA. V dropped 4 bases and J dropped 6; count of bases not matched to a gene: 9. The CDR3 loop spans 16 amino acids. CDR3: CASSSHRQGAGQPQHF. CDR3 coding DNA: TGTGCCAGCAGCTCCCACAGACAGGGGGCAGGTCAGCCCCAGCATTTT.

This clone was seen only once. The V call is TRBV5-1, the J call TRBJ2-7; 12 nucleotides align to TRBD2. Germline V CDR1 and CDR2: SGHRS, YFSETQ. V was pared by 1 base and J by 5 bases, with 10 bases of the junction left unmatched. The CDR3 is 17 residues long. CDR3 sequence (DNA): TGCGCCAGCAGCTTGTTTGTTTTAAGGACTAGCGGGAACGAGCAGTACTTC. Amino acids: CASSLFVLRTSGNEQYF.

The CDR3 nucleotides read TGTGCCAGCAGTTTAAGCCCGACAGATACGCAGTATTTT. Translated: CASSLSPTDTQYF. V gene TRBV28 combines with J gene TRBJ2-3; D is undetermined. Germline loops: CDR1 MDHEN, CDR2 SYDVKM. This CDR3 contains 13 residues. The V end lost 2 bases, the J end lost 3 bases, and 6 bases lay between the germline ends. The full variable domain, completed using reference TRBV28 and TRBJ2-3, is DVKVTQSSRYLVKRTGEKVFLECVQDMDHENMFWYRQDPGLGLRLIYFSYDVKMKEKGDIPEGYSVSREKKERFSLILESASTNQTSMYLCASSLSPTDTQYFGPGTRLTVL.

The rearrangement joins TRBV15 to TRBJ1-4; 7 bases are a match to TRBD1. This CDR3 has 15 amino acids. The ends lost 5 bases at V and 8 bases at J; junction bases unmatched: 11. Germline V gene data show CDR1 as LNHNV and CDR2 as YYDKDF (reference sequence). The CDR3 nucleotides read TGTGCCACCAGCTCACAGGGGAACTGGGGAGAAAAACTGTTTTTT. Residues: CATSSQGNWGEKLFF.

CDR3 sequence: CSVVGGDTGELFF. CDR3 sequence (DNA): TGCAGCGTTGTCGGGGGAGACACCGGGGAGCTGTTTTTT. This chain links TRBV29-1 with TRBJ2-2; possible D gene TRBD2, 6 bases. The V end was cut by 4 bases, the J end by 3 bases, with 9 bases between. Germline values: CDR1 SQVTM, CDR2 ANQGSEA. The CDR3 sequence is 13 residues long.

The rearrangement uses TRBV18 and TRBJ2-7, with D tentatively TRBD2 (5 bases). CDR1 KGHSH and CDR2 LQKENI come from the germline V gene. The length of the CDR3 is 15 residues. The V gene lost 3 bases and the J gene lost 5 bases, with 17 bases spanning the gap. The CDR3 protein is CASSPQRAYGHEQYF. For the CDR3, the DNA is TGTGCCAGCTCACCCCAGAGGGCATATGGTCACGAGCAGTACTTC.

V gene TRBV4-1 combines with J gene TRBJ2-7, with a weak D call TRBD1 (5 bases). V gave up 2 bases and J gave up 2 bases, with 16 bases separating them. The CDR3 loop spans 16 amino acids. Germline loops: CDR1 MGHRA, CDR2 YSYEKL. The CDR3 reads CASSQTRTPYTYEQYF. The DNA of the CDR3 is TGCGCCAGCAGCCAAACGAGGACACCCTATACCTACGAGCAGTACTTC.

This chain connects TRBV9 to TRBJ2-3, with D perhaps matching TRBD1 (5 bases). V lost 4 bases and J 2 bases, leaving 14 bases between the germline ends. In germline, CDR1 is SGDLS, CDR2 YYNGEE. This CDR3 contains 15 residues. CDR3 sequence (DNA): TGTGCCAGCAGCTCGTCCAGGGAATTCACAGATACGCAGTATTTT. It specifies CASSSSREFTDTQYF.

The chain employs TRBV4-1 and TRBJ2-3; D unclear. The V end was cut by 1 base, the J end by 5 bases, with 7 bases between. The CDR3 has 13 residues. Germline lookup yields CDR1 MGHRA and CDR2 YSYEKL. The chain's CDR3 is CASSQAPRDTQYF. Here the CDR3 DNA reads TGCGCCAGCAGCCAAGCCCCTAGAGATACGCAGTATTTT.

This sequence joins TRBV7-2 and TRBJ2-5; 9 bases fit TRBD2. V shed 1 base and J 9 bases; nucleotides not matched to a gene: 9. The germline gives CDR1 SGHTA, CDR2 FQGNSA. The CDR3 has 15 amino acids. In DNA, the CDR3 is TGTGCCAGCAGCTTAGGGTCGTGGGCTAGCGGGGCCCAGTACTTC. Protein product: CASSLGSWASGAQYF.

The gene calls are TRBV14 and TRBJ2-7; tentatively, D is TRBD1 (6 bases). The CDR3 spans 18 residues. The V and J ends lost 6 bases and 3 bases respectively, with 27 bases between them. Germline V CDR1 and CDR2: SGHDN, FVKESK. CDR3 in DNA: TGTGCCAGCAGAGACAGGTATTATTGGACAAATTCGAACTACGAGCAGTACTTC. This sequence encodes CASRDRYYWTNSNYEQYF.

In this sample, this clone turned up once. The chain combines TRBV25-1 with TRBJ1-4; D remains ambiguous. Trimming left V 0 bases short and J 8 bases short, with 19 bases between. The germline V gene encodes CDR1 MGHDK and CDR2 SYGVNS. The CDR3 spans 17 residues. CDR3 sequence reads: CASSEYLATYPREKLFF. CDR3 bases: TGTGCCAGCAGTGAATATCTCGCGACCTATCCGAGGGAAAAACTGTTTTTT. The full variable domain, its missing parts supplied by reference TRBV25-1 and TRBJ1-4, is EADIYQTPRYLVIGTGKKITLECSQTMGHDKMYWYQQDPGMELHLIHYSYGVNSTEKGDLSSESTVSRIRTEHFPLTLESARPSHTSQYLCASSEYLATYPREKLFFGSGTQLSVL.

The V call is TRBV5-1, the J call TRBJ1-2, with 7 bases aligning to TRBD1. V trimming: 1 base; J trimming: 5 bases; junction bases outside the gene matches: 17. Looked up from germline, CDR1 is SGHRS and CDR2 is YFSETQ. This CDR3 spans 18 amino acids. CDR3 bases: TGCGCCAGCAGCTTGTCTACCCCCGGGACAGTCCCTGGATATGGCTACACCTTC. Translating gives CASSLSTPGTVPGYGYTF. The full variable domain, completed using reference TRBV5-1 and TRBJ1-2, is KAGVTQTPRYLIKTRGQQVTLSCSPISGHRSVSWYQQTPGQGLQFLFEYFSETQRNKGNFPGRFSGRQFSNSRSEMNVSTLELGDSALYLCASSLSTPGTVPGYGYTFGSGTRLTVV.

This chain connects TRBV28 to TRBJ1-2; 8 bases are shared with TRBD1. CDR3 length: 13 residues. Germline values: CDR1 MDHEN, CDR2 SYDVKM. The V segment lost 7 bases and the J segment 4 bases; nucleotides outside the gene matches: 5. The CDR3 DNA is TGTGCCAGCACCCAGGGGGCCGTCTATGGCTACACCTTC. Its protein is CASTQGAVYGYTF.

The CDR3 loop is CASSRSNSLDEQYF. The CDR3 DNA reads TGTGCCAGCAGCCGCTCTAACTCTTTGGACGAGCAGTACTTC. This sequence joins TRBV4-2 and TRBJ2-7; D remains ambiguous. The CDR3 runs 14 residues. V lost 4 bases and J 5 bases, leaving 15 bases between the germline ends. Germline-derived CDR1 and CDR2 are LGHNA and YNFKEQ.

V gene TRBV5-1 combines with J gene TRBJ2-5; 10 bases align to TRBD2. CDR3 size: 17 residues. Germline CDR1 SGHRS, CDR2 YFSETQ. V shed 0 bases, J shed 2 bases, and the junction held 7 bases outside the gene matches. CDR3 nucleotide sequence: TGCGCCAGCAGCTTGGATATAGCGGGGGGTTTTCAAGAGACCCAGTACTTC. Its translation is CASSLDIAGGFQETQYF.

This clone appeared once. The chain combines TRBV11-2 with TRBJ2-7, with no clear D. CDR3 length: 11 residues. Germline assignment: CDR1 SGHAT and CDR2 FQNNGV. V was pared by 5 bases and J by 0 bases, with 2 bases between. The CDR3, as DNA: TGTGCCAGCAGCCACTCCTACGAGCAGTACTTC. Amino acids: CASSHSYEQYF. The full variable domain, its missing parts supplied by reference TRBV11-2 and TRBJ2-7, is EAGVAQSPRYKIIEKRQSVAFWCNPISGHATLYWYQQILGQGPKLLIQFQNNGVVDDSQLPKDRFSAERLKGVDSTLKIQPAKLEDSAVYLCASSHSYEQYFGPGTRLTVT.

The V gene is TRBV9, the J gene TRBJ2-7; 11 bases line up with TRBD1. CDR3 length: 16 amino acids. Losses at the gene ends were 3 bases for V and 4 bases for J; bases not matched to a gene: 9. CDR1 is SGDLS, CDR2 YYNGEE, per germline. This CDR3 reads CASSAGTGQGAYEQYF. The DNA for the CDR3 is TGTGCCAGCAGCGCGGGGACTGGACAGGGGGCTTACGAGCAGTACTTC.

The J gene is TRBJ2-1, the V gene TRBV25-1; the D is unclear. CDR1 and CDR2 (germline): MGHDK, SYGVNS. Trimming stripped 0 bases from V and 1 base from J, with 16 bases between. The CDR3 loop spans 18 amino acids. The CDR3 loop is CASSEYFSGPSSYNEQFF. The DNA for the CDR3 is TGTGCCAGCAGTGAATATTTTTCTGGGCCTTCTTCCTACAATGAGCAGTTCTTC.

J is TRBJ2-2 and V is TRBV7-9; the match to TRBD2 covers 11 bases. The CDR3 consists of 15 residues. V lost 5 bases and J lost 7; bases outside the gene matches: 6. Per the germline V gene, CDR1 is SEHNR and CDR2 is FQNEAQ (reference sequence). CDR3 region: CASSTGTSGLGELFF. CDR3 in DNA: TGTGCCAGCAGCACCGGGACTAGCGGCCTCGGGGAGCTGTTTTTT.

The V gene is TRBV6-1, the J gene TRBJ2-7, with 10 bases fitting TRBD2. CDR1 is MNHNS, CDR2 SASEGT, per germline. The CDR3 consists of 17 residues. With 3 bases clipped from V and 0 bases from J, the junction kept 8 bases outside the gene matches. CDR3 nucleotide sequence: TGTGCCAGCAGTGAGTTTCTAGCGGGAGCTTCCTCCTACGAGCAGTACTTC. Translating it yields CASSEFLAGASSYEQYF.

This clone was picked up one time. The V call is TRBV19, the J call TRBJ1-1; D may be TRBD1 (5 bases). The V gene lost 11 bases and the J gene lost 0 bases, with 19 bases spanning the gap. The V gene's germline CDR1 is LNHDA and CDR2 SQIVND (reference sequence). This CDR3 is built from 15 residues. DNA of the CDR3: TGTGCCGCCAAGCAAGGGGAACCCATGAACACTGAAGCTTTCTTT. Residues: CAAKQGEPMNTEAFF. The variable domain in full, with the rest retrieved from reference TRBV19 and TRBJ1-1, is DGGITQSPKYLFRKEGQNVTLSCEQNLNHDAMYWYRQDPGQGLRLIYYSQIVNDFQKGDIAEGYSVSREKKESFPLTVTSAQKNPTAFYLCAAKQGEPMNTEAFFGQGTRLTVV.

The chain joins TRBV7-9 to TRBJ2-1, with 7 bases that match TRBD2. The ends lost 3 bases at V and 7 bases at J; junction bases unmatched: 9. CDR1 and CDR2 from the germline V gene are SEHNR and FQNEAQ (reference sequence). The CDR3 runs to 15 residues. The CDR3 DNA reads TGTGCCAGCAGCTTTTTATCCGGGCGGGGGAATGAGCAGTTCTTC. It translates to CASSFLSGRGNEQFF.

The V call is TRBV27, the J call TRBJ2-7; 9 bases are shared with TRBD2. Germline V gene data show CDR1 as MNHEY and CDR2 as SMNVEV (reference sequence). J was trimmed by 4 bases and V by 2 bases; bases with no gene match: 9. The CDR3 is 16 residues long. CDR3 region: CASSLISGRSKYEQYF. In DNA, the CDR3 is TGTGCCAGCAGTTTAATAAGCGGGAGGTCGAAGTACGAGCAGTACTTC.

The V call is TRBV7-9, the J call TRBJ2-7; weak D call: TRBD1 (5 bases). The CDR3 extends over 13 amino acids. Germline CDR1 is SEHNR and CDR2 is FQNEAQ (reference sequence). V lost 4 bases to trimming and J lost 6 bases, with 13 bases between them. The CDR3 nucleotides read TGTGCCAGCAGCTATAGTCAGGGCGGCGAGCAGTACTTC. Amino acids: CASSYSQGGEQYF.

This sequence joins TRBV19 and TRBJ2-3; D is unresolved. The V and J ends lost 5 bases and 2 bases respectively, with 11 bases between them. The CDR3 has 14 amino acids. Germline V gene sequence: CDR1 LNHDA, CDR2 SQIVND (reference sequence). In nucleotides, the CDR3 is TGTGCCAGTAGTCCCCGACTGGCCACAGATACGCAGTATTTT. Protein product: CASSPRLATDTQYF.

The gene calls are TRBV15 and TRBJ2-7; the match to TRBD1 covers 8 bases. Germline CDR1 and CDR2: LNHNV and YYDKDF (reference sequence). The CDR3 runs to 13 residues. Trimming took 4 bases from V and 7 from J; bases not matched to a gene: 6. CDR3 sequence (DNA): TGTGCCACCAGCAACTCCAGGGGGCGAGAGCAGTACTTC. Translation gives CATSNSRGREQYF.

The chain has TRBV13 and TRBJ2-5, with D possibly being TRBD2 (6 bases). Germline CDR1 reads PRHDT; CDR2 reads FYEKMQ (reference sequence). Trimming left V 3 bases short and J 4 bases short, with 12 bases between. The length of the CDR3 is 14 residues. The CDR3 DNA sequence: TGTGCCAGCAGCTTGGGACGCGGGGTAGAGACCCAGTACTTC. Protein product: CASSLGRGVETQYF. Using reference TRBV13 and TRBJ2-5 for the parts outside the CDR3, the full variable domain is AAGVIQSPRHLIKEKRETATLKCYPIPRHDTVYWYQQGPGQDPQFLISFYEKMQSDKGSIPDRFSAQQFSDYHSELNMSSLELGDSALYFCASSLGRGVETQYFGPGTRLLVL.

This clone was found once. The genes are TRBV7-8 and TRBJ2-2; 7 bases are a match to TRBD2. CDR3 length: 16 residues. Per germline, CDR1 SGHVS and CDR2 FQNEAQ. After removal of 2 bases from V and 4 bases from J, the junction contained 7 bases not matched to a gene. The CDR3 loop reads CASSLPASGATGELFF. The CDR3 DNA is TGTGCCAGCAGCTTACCGGCTAGCGGAGCCACCGGGGAGCTGTTTTTT.